This is a list of T cell receptor beta chains from one sample in a study of blood T cell repertoires in COVID-19. TCRdb keeps only in-frame clones here, not all; method: immunoSEQ multiplex PCR. The sample carries a few hundred thousand clones, around three quarters recorded once. Sequencing was carried out using peripheral blood. These receptors were obtained from a woman between 70 and 85 years old with acute or convalescent COVID-19. CDR3s include the opening cysteine and the closing phenylalanine or tryptophan. Fields, in order: V gene, D gene, J gene, clone size, CDR3 protein, CDR3 DNA. A D gene is named only where the DNA matches it firmly. Expanded clones are given a class, and other clones once, few, many or no size at all.

TRBV6-2/TRBV6-3	TRBD2	TRBJ2-5	-	CASSSLAGGETQYF	TGTGCCAGCAGTTCCCTAGCGGGGGGAGAGACCCAGTACTTC
TRBV5-4	-	TRBJ1-6	once	CASSRGREAPLHF	TGTGCCAGCAGCCGCGGGAGGGAGGCACCCCTCCACTTT
TRBV19	-	TRBJ2-4	-	CASRDQGGKNIQYF	TGTGCCAGTAGAGATCAGGGAGGAAAAAACATTCAGTACTTC
TRBV6-2/TRBV6-3	-	TRBJ1-4	-	CASSSFLGGGANEKLFF	TGTGCCAGCAGTTCCTTCCTAGGGGGGGGAGCTAATGAAAAACTGTTTTTT
TRBV5-4	-	TRBJ1-1	few	CASSLPLRTEAFF	TGTGCCAGCAGCTTGCCTCTCCGCACTGAAGCTTTCTTT
TRBV4-1	TRBD2	TRBJ2-2	-	CASSQEMGLAGGPGELFF	TGCGCCAGCAGCCAAGAAATGGGACTAGCGGGGGGCCCCGGGGAGCTGTTTTTT
TRBV2	-	TRBJ1-5	-	CASSARVRAHNQPQHF	TGTGCCAGCAGTGCCAGAGTCAGGGCCCACAATCAGCCCCAGCATTTT
TRBV24-1	-	TRBJ2-7	-	CAHGGRTYEQYF	TGTGCCCACGGGGGTAGGACCTACGAGCAGTACTTC
TRBV20-1	-	TRBJ1-6	-	CSASRGAQSSPLHF	TGCAGTGCTAGTCGGGGGGCGCAGAGTTCACCCCTCCACTTT
TRBV7-2	-	TRBJ1-1	-	CASSLPGNTEAFF	TGTGCCAGCAGCTTACCCGGGAACACTGAAGCTTTCTTT
TRBV24-1	TRBD1	TRBJ2-5	-	CATSETGVRETQYF	TGTGCCACCAGTGAGACAGGGGTACGGGAGACCCAGTACTTC
TRBV5-1	TRBD2	TRBJ2-1	-	CASSSGLAGVDEQFF	TGCGCCAGCAGCTCGGGACTAGCGGGGGTTGATGAGCAGTTCTTC
TRBV30	-	TRBJ2-3	-	CAWKPRLSTDTQYF	TGTGCCTGGAAACCTAGGCTGAGCACAGATACGCAGTATTTT
TRBV6-6	TRBD1	TRBJ1-1	-	CASSYAGGGSTEAFF	TGTGCCAGCAGTTACGCAGGGGGCGGCTCCACTGAAGCTTTCTTT
TRBV7-9	-	TRBJ1-4	-	CASSSRGGTEGKLFF	TGTGCCAGCAGCTCCAGGGGAGGGACGGAGGGAAAACTGTTTTTT
TRBV5-1	-	TRBJ2-5	many	CASSSVPSAQETQYF	TGCGCCAGCAGCTCCGTACCTAGCGCGCAAGAGACCCAGTACTTC
TRBV28	TRBD1	TRBJ2-4	-	CASSSGGSLAKNIQYF	TGTGCCAGCAGCTCAGGGGGCAGTCTAGCCAAAAACATTCAGTACTTC
TRBV6-6	TRBD2	TRBJ2-5	-	CASSPRSSGGDHIKETQYF	TGTGCCAGCAGTCCCAGGAGTAGCGGGGGTGATCATATAAAAGAGACCCAGTACTTC
TRBV18	TRBD2	TRBJ2-4	-	CASSPGLAGAAGDIQYF	TGTGCCAGCTCACCCGGACTAGCGGGGGCAGCGGGGGACATTCAGTACTTC
TRBV7-9	TRBD2	TRBJ2-3	once	CASSLNGGMGDTQYF	TGTGCCAGCAGCCTCAACGGGGGGATGGGAGATACGCAGTATTTT
TRBV6-5	TRBD1	TRBJ2-3	few	CASSPTGGTDTQYF	TGTGCCAGCAGCCCCACAGGGGGCACAGATACGCAGTATTTT